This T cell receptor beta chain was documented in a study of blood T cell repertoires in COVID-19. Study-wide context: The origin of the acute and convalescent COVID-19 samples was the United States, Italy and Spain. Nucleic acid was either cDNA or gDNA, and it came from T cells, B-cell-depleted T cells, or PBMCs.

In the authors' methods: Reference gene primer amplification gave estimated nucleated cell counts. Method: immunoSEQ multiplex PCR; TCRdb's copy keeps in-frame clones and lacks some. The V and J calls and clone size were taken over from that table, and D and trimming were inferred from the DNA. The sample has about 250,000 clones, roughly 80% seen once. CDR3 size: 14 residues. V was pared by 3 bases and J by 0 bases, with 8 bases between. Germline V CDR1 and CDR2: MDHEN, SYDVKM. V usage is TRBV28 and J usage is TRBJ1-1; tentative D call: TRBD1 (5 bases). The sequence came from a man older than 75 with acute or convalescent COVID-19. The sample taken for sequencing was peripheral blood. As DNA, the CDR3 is TGTGCCAGCAGTTTTGCAGGGTTGAACACTGAAGCTTTCTTT. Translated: CASSFAGLNTEAFF.